These T cell receptor beta chains were read from a single sample in a study of T-cell memory formation after mild COVID-19. Via MiXCR, TCRdb re-called the 5' RACE reads, giving one row per CDR3 protein. The sample has hundreds of thousands of distinct CDR3 sequences; 25% to 30% are singletons. The sequencing sample was made of PBMCs or a T cell subset sorted from them (not recorded which). These receptors were obtained from an adult woman who had mild COVID-19 (a few samples of this study predate the infection). Cell type and time point are not known. Each CDR3 is given with its conserved first and last residue. The D gene is left open where the match is weak. The listing skips clone size in some rows; elsewhere it reads once, few, many or a size class.

j_gene: TRBJ1-1
d_gene: .
abundance: .
v_gene: TRBV5-5
CDR3aa: CASIQMNTEAFF
CDR3nt: TGTGCCAGCATTCAAATGAACACTGAAGCTTTCTTT

j_gene: TRBJ2-1
d_gene: .
abundance: .
v_gene: TRBV25-1
CDR3aa: CASSELGTTTLF
CDR3nt: TGTGCCAGCAGTGAATTAGGGACCACGACGCTCTTC

j_gene: TRBJ2-5
d_gene: TRBD2
abundance: few
v_gene: TRBV29-1
CDR3aa: CSVPGLASQETQYF
CDR3nt: TGCAGCGTGCCGGGACTAGCATCCCAAGAGACCCAGTACTTC

j_gene: TRBJ1-3
d_gene: .
abundance: .
v_gene: TRBV5-1
CDR3aa: CASSLTGLTGNTIYF
CDR3nt: TGCGCCAGCAGCCTTACAGGGCTCACTGGAAACACCATATATTTT

j_gene: TRBJ1-1
d_gene: .
abundance: .
v_gene: TRBV20-1
CDR3aa: CSARNNWAGAAFF
CDR3nt: TGCAGTGCTAGGAACAATTGGGCGGGCGCAGCTTTCTTT

j_gene: TRBJ2-1
d_gene: TRBD1
abundance: .
v_gene: TRBV12-5
CDR3aa: CASGLVPRQGADEQFF
CDR3nt: TGTGCTAGTGGTTTGGTTCCGCGACAGGGGGCCGATGAGCAGTTCTTC

j_gene: TRBJ2-1
d_gene: TRBD2
abundance: few
v_gene: TRBV12-3/TRBV12-4
CDR3aa: CASRRGAGLVSYNEQFF
CDR3nt: TGTGCCAGCAGGCGGGGGGCCGGACTTGTCTCCTACAATGAGCAGTTCTTC

j_gene: TRBJ2-7
d_gene: .
abundance: .
v_gene: TRBV20-1
CDR3aa: CSASTTYEQYF
CDR3nt: TGCAGTGCTTCTACTACCTACGAGCAGTACTTC

j_gene: TRBJ2-7
d_gene: TRBD2
abundance: .
v_gene: TRBV6-1
CDR3aa: CASSGSSGSLPYEQYF
CDR3nt: TGTGCCAGCAGTGGGAGTAGCGGGAGCCTCCCCTACGAGCAGTACTTC

j_gene: TRBJ2-2
d_gene: .
abundance: .
v_gene: TRBV24-1
CDR3aa: CAGTGELFF
CDR3nt: TGTGCCGGCACCGGGGAGCTGTTTTTT

j_gene: TRBJ2-1
d_gene: .
abundance: .
v_gene: TRBV24-1
CDR3aa: CATSDSPSFSSYNEQFF
CDR3nt: TGTGCCACCAGTGATTCACCTAGCTTCAGCTCCTACAATGAGCAGTTCTTC

j_gene: TRBJ2-3
d_gene: .
abundance: few
v_gene: TRBV9
CDR3aa: CASSVEAKDTQYF
CDR3nt: TGTGCCAGCAGCGTAGAAGCTAAAGATACGCAGTATTTT

j_gene: TRBJ2-1
d_gene: TRBD2
abundance: few
v_gene: TRBV7-6
CDR3aa: CASSLASSGYNEQFF
CDR3nt: TGTGCCAGCAGCTTAGCGTCTAGCGGTTACAATGAGCAGTTCTTC

j_gene: TRBJ2-1
d_gene: .
abundance: few
v_gene: TRBV11-1
CDR3aa: CASSFGRADNEQFF
CDR3nt: TGTGCCAGCAGCTTTGGTCGGGCGGATAATGAGCAGTTCTTC

j_gene: TRBJ2-7
d_gene: .
abundance: few
v_gene: TRBV20-1
CDR3aa: CSAPSTGYSYEQYF
CDR3nt: TGCAGTGCTCCCTCTACAGGCTACTCCTACGAGCAGTACTTC

j_gene: TRBJ1-5
d_gene: TRBD1
abundance: .
v_gene: TRBV3-1
CDR3aa: CASSQMTGQAQHF
CDR3nt: TGTGCCAGCAGCCAAATGACAGGACAGGCCCAGCATTTT

j_gene: TRBJ2-3
d_gene: TRBD2
abundance: .
v_gene: TRBV7-8
CDR3aa: CASSRELAGGTSTDTQYF
CDR3nt: TGTGCCAGCAGCCGAGAACTAGCGGGGGGAACTAGCACAGATACGCAGTATTTT

j_gene: TRBJ2-1
d_gene: .
abundance: .
v_gene: TRBV7-9
CDR3aa: CASSDGLVAYNEQFF
CDR3nt: TGTGCCAGCAGCGATGGTCTGGTGGCCTACAATGAGCAGTTCTTC

j_gene: TRBJ1-5
d_gene: .
abundance: .
v_gene: TRBV6-6
CDR3aa: CASSYRDSNQPQHF
CDR3nt: TGTGCCAGCAGTTACAGGGACAGCAATCAGCCCCAGCATTTT

j_gene: TRBJ1-2
d_gene: .
abundance: .
v_gene: TRBV7-9
CDR3aa: CASSLAFRGRHGYTF
CDR3nt: TGTGCCAGCAGCTTAGCGTTCCGGGGAAGACATGGCTACACCTTC

j_gene: TRBJ1-1
d_gene: TRBD1
abundance: .
v_gene: TRBV5-6
CDR3aa: CASSLSGQESTEAFF
CDR3nt: TGTGCCAGCAGCTTGTCCGGACAGGAGAGCACTGAAGCTTTCTTT

j_gene: TRBJ2-7
d_gene: TRBD1
abundance: .
v_gene: TRBV3-1
CDR3aa: CASSQDVQGNNEQYF
CDR3nt: TGTGCCAGCAGCCAAGATGTACAGGGGAATAACGAGCAGTACTTC

j_gene: TRBJ2-3
d_gene: .
abundance: .
v_gene: TRBV5-1
CDR3aa: CASSHLGQDTQYF
CDR3nt: TGCGCCAGCAGCCACCTGGGGCAAGATACGCAGTATTTT

j_gene: TRBJ2-7
d_gene: .
abundance: .
v_gene: TRBV27
CDR3aa: CASSSGLDYEQYF
CDR3nt: TGTGCCAGCAGTTCAGGACTGGACTACGAGCAGTACTTC

j_gene: TRBJ1-1
d_gene: .
abundance: .
v_gene: TRBV6-2/TRBV6-3
CDR3aa: CASSYDVKIQGPNTEAFF
CDR3nt: TGTGCCAGCAGTTACGACGTAAAAATACAGGGACCGAACACTGAAGCTTTCTTT

j_gene: TRBJ2-7
d_gene: TRBD1
abundance: .
v_gene: TRBV15
CDR3aa: CATSRDPGQVSYEQYF
CDR3nt: TGTGCCACCAGCAGAGATCCGGGACAGGTATCCTACGAGCAGTACTTC